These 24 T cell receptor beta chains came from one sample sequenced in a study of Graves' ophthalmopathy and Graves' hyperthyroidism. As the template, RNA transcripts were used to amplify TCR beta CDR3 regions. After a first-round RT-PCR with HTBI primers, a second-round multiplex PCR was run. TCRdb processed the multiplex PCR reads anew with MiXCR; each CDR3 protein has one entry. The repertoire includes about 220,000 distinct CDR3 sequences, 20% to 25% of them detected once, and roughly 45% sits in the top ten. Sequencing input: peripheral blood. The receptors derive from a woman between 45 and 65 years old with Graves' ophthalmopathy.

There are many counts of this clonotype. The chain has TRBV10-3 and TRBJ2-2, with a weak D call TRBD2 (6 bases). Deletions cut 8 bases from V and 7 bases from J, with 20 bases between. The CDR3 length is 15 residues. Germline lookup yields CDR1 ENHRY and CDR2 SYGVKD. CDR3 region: CAIEIAEPPGGELFF. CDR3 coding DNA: TGTGCCATCGAGATAGCGGAGCCTCCGGGCGGGGAGCTGTTTTTT.

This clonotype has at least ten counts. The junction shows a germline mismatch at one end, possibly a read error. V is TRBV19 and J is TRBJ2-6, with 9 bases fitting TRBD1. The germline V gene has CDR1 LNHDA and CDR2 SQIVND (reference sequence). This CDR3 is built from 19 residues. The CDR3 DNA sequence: TGTGCCAGTAGAAGCAAACCGGGACAGGGTCGAGGTGGGGCCAACGTCCTGGCTTTC. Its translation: CASRSKPGQGRGGANVLAF. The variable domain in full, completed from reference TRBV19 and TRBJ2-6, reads DGGITQSPKYLFRKEGQNVTLSCEQNLNHDAMYWYRQDPGQGLRLIYYSQIVNDFQKGDIAEGYSVSREKKESFPLTVTSAQKNPTAFYLCASRSKPGQGRGGANVLAFGAGSRLTVL.

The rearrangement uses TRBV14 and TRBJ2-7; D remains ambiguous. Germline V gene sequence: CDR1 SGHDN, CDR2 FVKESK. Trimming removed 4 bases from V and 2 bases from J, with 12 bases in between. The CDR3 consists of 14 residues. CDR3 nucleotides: TGTGCCAGCAGCCTCTTGGGCAGCCCCTACGAGCAGTACTTC. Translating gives CASSLLGSPYEQYF.

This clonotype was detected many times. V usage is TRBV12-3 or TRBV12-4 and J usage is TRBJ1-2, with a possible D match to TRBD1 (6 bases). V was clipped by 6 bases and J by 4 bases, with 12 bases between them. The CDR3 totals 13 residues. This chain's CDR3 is CASRSKDSYGYTF. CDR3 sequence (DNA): TGTGCCAGCAGGTCAAAGGACAGCTATGGCTACACCTTC.

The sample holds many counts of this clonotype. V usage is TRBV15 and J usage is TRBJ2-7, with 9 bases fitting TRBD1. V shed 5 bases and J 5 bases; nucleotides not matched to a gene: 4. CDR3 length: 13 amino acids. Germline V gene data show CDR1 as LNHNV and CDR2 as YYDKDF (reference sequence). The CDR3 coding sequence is TGTGCCACCAGCGTAACAGGGGGCGACGAGCAGTACTTC. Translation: CATSVTGGDEQYF. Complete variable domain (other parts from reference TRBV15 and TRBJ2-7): DAMVIQNPRYQVTQFGKPVTLSCSQTLNHNVMYWYQQKSSQAPKLLFHYYDKDFNNEADTPDNFQSRRPNTSFCFLDIRSPGLGDTAMYLCATSVTGGDEQYFGPGTRLTVT.

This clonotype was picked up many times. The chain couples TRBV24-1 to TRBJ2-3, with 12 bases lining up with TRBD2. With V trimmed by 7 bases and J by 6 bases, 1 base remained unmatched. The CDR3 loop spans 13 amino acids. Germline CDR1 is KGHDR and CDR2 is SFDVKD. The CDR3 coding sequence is TGTGCCACCAGGACTAGCGGGAGCGATACGCAGTATTTT. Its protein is CATRTSGSDTQYF.

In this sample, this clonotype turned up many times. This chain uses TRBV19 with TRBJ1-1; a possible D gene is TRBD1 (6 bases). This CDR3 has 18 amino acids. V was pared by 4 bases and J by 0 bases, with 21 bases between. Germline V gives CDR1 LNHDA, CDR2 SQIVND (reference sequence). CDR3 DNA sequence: TGTGCCAGTAGTAGGAGGAAGACAGGCGGGGTGATGAACACTGAAGCTTTCTTT. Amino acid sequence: CASSRRKTGGVMNTEAFF.

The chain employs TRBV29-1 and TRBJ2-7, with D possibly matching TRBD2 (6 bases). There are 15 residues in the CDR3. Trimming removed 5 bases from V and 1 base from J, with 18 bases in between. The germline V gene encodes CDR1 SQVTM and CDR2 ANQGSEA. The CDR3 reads CSVISLDYVSYEQYF. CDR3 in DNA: TGCAGCGTTATATCGCTGGACTACGTATCCTACGAGCAGTACTTC.

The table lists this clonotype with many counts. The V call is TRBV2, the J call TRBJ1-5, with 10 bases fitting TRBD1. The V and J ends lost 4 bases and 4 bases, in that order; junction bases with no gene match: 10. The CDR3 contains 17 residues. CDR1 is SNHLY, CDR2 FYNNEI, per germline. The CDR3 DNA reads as TGTGCCAGCAGTGCCCGCGAGCCGGGACAGGGGAATCAGCCCCAGCATTTT. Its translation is CASSAREPGQGNQPQHF.

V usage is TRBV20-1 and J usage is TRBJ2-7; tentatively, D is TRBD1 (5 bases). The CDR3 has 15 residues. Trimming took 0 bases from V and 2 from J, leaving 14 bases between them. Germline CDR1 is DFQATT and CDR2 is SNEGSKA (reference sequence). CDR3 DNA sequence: TGCAGTGCTAGAGATTCTACAAGGGGCCCCTACGAGCAGTACTTC. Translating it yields CSARDSTRGPYEQYF.

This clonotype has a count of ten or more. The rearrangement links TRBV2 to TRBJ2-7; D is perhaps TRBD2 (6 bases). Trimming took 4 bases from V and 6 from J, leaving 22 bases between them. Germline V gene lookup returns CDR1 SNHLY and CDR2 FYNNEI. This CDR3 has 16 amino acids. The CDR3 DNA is TGTGCCAGCAGTGTGGCAGACACCGGGAAAGCGGGCGAGCAGTACTTC. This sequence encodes CASSVADTGKAGEQYF.

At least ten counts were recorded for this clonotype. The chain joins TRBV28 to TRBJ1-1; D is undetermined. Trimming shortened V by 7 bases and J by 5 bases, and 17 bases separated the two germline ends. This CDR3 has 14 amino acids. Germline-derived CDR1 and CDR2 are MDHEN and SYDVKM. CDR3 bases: TGTGCCAGCACCGTGAGAGGAGGGCGGACTGAAGCTTTCTTT. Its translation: CASTVRGGRTEAFF.

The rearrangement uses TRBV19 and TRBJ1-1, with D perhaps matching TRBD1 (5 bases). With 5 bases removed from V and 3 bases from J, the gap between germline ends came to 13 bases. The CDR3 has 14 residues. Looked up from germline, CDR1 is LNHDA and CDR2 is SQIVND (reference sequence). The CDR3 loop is CASSFTGSHTEAFF. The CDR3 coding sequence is TGTGCCAGTAGTTTTACAGGATCCCACACTGAAGCTTTCTTT. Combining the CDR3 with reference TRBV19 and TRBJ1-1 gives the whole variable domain DGGITQSPKYLFRKEGQNVTLSCEQNLNHDAMYWYRQDPGQGLRLIYYSQIVNDFQKGDIAEGYSVSREKKESFPLTVTSAQKNPTAFYLCASSFTGSHTEAFFGQGTRLTVV.

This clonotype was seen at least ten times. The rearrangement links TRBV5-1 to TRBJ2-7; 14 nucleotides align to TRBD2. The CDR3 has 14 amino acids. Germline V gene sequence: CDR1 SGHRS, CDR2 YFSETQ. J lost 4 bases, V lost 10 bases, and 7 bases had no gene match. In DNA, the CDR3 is TGCGCCTCCGGGACTAGCGGGAGTTTGTACGAGCAGTACTTC. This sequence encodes CASGTSGSLYEQYF.

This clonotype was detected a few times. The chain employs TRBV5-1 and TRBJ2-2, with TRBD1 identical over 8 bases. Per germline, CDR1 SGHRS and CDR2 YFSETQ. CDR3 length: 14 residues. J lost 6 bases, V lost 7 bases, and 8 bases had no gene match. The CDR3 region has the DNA TGCGCCAGCTCGAGGCCAGGGGGCTCCGGGGAGCTGTTTTTT. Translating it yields CASSRPGGSGELFF.

This chain's CDR3 is CASRGTAETQYF. In DNA form, the CDR3 reads TGTGCCAGCAGGGGGACAGCAGAGACCCAGTACTTC. This chain joins TRBV6-1 and TRBJ2-5; 7 bases fit TRBD1. V shed 6 bases and J 4 bases; nucleotides not matched to a gene: 2. Germline-derived CDR1 and CDR2 are MNHNS and SASEGT. The CDR3 is made up of 12 amino acids.

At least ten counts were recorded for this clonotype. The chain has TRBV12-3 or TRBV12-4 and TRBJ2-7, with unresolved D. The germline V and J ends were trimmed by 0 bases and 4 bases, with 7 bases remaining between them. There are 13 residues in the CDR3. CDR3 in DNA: TGTGCCAGCAGTTTAGCGACGGCGTACGAGCAGTACTTC. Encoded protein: CASSLATAYEQYF.

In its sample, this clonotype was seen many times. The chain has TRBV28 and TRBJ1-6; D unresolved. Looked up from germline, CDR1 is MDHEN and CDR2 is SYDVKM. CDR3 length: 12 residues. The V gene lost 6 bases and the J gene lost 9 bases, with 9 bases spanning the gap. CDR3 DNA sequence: TGTGCCAGCAGGGATCGGCTTTCACCCCTCCACTTT. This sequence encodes CASRDRLSPLHF.

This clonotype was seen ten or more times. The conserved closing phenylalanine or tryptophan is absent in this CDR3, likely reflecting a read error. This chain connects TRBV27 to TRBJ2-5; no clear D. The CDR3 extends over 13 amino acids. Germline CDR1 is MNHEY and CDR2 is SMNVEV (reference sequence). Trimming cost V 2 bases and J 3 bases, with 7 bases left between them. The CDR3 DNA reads TGTGCCAGCAGTTTAACGGCAGAAGAGACCCAGTACCTC. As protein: CASSLTAEETQYL.

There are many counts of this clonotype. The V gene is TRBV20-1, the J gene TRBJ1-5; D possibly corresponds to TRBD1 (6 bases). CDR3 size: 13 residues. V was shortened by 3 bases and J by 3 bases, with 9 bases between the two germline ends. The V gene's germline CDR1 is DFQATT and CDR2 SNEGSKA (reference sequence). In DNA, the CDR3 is TGCAGTGCTAGTAGGGGGGCCAATCAGCCCCAGCATTTT. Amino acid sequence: CSASRGANQPQHF.

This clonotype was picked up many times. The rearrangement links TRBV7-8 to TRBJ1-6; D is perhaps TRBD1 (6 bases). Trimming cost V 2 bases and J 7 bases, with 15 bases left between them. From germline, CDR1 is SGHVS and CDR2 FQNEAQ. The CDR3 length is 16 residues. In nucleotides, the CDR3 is TGTGCCAGCAGCTTATTTTCGGGACAACGCAATTCACCCCTCCACTTT. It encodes CASSLFSGQRNSPLHF.

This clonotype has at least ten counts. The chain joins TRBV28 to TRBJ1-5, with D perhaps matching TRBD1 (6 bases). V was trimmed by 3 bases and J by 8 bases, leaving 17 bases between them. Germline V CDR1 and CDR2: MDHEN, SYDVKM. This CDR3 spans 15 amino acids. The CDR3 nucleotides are TGTGCCAGCAGTTTGAGGGGGGTACAGGGAAAGCCCCAGCATTTT. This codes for CASSLRGVQGKPQHF.

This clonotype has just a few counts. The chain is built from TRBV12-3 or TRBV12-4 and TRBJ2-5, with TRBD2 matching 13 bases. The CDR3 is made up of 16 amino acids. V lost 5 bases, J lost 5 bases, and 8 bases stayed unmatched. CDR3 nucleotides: TGTGCCAGCAGTCCGGGACTAGCGGGGAGAATGGAGACCCAGTACTTC. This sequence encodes CASSPGLAGRMETQYF.

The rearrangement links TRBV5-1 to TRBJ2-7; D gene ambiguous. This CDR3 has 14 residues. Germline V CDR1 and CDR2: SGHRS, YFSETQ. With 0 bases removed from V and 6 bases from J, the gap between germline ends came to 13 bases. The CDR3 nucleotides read TGCGCCAGCAGCTTGGAGTCTGGACCGACCGAGCAGTACTTC. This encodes CASSLESGPTEQYF.